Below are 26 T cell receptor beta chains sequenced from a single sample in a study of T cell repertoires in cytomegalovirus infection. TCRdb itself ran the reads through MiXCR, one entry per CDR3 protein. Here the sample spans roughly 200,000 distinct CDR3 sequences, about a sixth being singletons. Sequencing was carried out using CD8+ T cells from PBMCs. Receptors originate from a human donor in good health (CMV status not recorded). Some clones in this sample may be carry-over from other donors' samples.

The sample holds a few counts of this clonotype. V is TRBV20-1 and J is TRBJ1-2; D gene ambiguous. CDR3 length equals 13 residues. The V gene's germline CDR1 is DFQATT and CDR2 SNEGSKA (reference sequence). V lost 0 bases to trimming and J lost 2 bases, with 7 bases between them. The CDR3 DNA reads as TGCAGTGCTAGAGATACGCAAAACTATGGCTACACCTTC. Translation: CSARDTQNYGYTF.

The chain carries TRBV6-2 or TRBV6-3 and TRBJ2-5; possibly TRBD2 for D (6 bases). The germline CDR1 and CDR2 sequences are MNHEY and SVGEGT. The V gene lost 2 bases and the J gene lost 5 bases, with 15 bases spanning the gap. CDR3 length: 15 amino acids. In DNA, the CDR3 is TGTGCCAGCAGTTACGGAGGCGGGGCGCTCGAGACCCAGTACTTC. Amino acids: CASSYGGGALETQYF.

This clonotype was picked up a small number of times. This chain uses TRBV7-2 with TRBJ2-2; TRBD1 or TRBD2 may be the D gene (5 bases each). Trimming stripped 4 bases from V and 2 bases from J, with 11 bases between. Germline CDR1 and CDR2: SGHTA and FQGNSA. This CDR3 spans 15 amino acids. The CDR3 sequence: CASSSRGLNTGELFF. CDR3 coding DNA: TGTGCCAGCAGCTCCCGGGGCCTTAACACCGGGGAGCTGTTTTTT.

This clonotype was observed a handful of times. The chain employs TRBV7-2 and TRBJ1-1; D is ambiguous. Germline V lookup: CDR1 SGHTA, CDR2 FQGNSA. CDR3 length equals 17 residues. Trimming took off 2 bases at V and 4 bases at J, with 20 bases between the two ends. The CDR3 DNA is TGTGCCAGCAGCTTAAATTATCCTTGGGCGCCGGGCACTGAAGCTTTCTTT. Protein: CASSLNYPWAPGTEAFF.

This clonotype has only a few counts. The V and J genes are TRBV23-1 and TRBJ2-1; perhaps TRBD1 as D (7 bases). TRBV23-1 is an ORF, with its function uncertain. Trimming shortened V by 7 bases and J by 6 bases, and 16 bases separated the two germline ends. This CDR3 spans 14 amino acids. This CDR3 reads CASKVRGVSNEQFF. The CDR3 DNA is TGCGCCAGCAAGGTCAGGGGGGTGAGCAATGAGCAGTTCTTC.

The CDR3 sequence: CASSQGSADTQYF. CDR3 in DNA: TGCGCCAGCAGCCAAGGTTCGGCAGATACGCAGTATTTT. The chain uses TRBV4-1 and TRBJ2-3; the D is unclear. Germline CDR1 and CDR2: MGHRA and YSYEKL. V gave up 1 base and J gave up 4 bases, with 6 bases separating them. CDR3 length: 13 amino acids.

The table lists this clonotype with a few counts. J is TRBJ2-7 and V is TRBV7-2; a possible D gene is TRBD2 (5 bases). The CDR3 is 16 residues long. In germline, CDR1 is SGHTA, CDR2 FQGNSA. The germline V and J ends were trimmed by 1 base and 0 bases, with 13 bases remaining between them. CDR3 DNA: TGTGCCAGCAGCTTAGTGAGGGCAGGCGGCTCCTACGAGCAGTACTTC. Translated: CASSLVRAGGSYEQYF.

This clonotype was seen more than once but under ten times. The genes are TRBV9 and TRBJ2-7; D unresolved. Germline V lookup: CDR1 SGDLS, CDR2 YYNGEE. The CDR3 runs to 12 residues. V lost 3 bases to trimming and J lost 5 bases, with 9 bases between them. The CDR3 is CASSGFGHEQYF. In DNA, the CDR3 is TGTGCCAGCAGCGGGTTCGGCCACGAGCAGTACTTC.

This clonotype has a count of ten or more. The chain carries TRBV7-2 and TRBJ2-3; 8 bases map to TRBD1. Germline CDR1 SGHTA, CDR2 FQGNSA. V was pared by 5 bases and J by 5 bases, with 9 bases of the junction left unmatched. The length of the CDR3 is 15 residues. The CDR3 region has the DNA TGTGCCAGCAGCCTGTGGACAGGGAGAAGAGATACGCAGTATTTT. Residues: CASSLWTGRRDTQYF.

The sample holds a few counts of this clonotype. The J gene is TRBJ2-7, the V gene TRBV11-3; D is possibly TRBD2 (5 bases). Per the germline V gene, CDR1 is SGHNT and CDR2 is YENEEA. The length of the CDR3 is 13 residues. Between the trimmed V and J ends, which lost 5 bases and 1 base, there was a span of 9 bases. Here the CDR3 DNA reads TGTGCCAGCAGCGCCCGGGATTCCTACGAGCAGTACTTC. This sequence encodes CASSARDSYEQYF.

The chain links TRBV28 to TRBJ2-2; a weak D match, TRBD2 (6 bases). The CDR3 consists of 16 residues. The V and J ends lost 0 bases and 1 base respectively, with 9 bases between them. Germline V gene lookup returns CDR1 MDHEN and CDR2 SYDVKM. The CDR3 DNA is TGTGCCAGCAGTTTATGGGCGGGGATGAACACCGGGGAGCTGTTTTTT. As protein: CASSLWAGMNTGELFF.

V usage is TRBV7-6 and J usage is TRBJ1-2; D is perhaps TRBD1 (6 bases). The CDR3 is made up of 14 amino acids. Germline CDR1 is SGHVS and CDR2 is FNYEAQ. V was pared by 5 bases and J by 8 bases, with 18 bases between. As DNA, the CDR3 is TGTGCCAGCAGCCCACGGACAGACCCCCAAGGCTACACCTTC. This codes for CASSPRTDPQGYTF.

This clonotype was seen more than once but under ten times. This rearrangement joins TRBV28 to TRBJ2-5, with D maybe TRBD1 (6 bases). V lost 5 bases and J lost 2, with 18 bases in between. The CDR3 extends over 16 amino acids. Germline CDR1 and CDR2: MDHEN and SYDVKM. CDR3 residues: CASSNRDYREQETQYF. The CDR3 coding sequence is TGTGCCAGCAGTAACCGTGATTACAGGGAGCAAGAGACCCAGTACTTC.

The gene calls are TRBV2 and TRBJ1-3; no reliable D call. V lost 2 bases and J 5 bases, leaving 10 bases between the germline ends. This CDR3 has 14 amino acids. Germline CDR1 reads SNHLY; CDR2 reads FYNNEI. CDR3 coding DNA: TGTGCCAGCAGTGAACCGGGAGGAAGAAACACCATATATTTT. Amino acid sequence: CASSEPGGRNTIYF.

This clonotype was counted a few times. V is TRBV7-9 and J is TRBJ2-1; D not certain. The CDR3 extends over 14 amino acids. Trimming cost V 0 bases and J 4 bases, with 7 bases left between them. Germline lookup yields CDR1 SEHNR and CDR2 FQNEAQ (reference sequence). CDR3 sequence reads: CASSLAMGYNEQFF. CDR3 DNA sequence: TGTGCCAGCAGCTTAGCGATGGGGTACAATGAGCAGTTCTTC.

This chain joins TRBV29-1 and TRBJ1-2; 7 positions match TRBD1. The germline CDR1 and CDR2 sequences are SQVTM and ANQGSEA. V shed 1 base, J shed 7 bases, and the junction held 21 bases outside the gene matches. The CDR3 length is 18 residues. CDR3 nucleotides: TGCAGCGTTGAAGCATTACGCTCCCCAGGGACAGCCGCCGGTGGCTACACCTTC. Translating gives CSVEALRSPGTAAGGYTF.

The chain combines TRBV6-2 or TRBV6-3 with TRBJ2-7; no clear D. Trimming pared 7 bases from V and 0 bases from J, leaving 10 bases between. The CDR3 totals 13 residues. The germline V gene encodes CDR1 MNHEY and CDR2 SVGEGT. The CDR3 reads CASTTGLSYEQYF. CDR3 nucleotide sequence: TGTGCCAGCACCACCGGTCTCTCCTACGAGCAGTACTTC.

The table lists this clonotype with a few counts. CDR3 coding DNA: TGTGCCAGCAGCTTCTCACCGGGACTAGCGGGGAGAAGCCGGGAGACCCAGTACTTC. This translates into CASSFSPGLAGRSRETQYF. The genes are TRBV7-9 and TRBJ2-5; 13 nucleotides agree with TRBD2. The CDR3 covers 19 residues. Trimming cost V 3 bases and J 5 bases; bases outside gene matches: 15. CDR1 and CDR2 from the germline V gene are SEHNR and FQNEAQ (reference sequence).

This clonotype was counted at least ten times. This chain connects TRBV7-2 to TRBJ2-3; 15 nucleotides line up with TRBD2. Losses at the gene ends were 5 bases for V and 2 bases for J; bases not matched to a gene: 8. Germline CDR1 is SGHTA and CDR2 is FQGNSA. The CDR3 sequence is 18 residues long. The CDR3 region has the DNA TGTGCCAGCAGCCCGGGACTAGCGGGGGGCGTAACCACAGATACGCAGTATTTT. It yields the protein CASSPGLAGGVTTDTQYF.

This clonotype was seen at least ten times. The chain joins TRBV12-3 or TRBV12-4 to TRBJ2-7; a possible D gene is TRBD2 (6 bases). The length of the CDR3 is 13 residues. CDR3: CATSAGSSYEQYF. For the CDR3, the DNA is TGTGCTACCTCCGCGGGGAGCTCCTACGAGCAGTACTTC.

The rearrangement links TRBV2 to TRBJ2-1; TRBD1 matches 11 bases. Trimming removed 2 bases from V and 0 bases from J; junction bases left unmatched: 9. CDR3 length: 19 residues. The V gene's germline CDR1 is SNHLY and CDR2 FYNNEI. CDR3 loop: CASSEYGTGGMSSYNEQFF. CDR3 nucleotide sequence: TGTGCCAGCAGTGAATATGGGACAGGGGGTATGAGCTCCTACAATGAGCAGTTCTTC.

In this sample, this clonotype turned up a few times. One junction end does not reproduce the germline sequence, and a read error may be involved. The CDR3 region is CAGRGLGEETGELFF. CDR3 nucleotide sequence: TGTGCCGGCAGAGGGTTAGGGGAAGAGACCGGGGAGCTGTTTTTT. This chain links TRBV7-9 with TRBJ2-2; possibly TRBD1 or TRBD2 for D (5 bases each). The CDR3 runs to 15 residues. The V gene's germline CDR1 is SEHNR and CDR2 FQNEAQ (reference sequence).

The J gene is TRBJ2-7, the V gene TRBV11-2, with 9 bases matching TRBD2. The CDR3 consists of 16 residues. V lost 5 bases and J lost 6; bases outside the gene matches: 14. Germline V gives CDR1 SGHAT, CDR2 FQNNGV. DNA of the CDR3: TGTGCCAGCAGCCCAGGGAAGGGACTAGCCGCTCTCGAGCAGTACTTC. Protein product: CASSPGKGLAALEQYF.

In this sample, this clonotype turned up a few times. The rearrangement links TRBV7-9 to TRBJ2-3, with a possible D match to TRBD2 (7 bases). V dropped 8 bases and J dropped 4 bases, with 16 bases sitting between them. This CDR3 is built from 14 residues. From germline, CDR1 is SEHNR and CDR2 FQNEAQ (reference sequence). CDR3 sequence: CASEGGAIADTQYF. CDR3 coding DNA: TGTGCCAGCGAGGGGGGGGCCATCGCAGATACGCAGTATTTT.

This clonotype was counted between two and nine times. The CDR3 is CASSYGRPYEQYF. In DNA, the CDR3 is TGTGCCAGCAGTTACGGGCGGCCCTACGAGCAGTACTTC. This chain links TRBV6-2 or TRBV6-3 with TRBJ2-7; D ambiguous. Germline V gives CDR1 MNHEY, CDR2 SVGEGT. The CDR3 is made up of 13 amino acids. Trimming removed 2 bases from V and 2 bases from J, with 7 bases in between.

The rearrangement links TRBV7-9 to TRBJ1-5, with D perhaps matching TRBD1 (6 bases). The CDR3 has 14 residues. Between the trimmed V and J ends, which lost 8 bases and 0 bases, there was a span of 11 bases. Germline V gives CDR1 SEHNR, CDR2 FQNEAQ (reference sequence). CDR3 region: CASGGQNSNQPQHF. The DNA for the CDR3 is TGTGCCAGCGGCGGACAGAATAGCAATCAGCCCCAGCATTTT.